This entry lists 29 T cell receptor beta chains sequenced from one sample in a study of cytomegalovirus exposure and HLA in healthy donors. Produced via immunoSEQ multiplex PCR; TCRdb's table is partial and in-frame only. Here the sample spans fewer than 200,000 clones, under 95% being singletons. Sequenced: PBMCs. These receptors came from a woman aged 18-30 years in good health and CMV-seropositive.

V and J are TRBV12-2 and TRBJ2-3; the table names TRBD1, a call not compared with the DNA. TRBV12-2 is assigned pseudogene status. The length of the CDR3 is 17 residues. The CDR3 sequence: CASRLEAVDRGTDTQYF. The DNA for the CDR3 is TGTGCAAGTCGCTTAGAAGCCGTGGACAGGGGCACAGATACGCAGTATTTT.

This chain joins TRBV12-5 and TRBJ2-7; 7 nucleotides agree with TRBD1. From germline, CDR1 is LGHNT and CDR2 FRNRAP. The J segment lost 2 bases and the V segment lost 5 bases, leaving 3 bases of the junction unmatched. This CDR3 spans 13 amino acids. The CDR3 reads CASGPGQTYEQYF. DNA for the CDR3: TGTGCTAGTGGTCCGGGACAGACCTACGAGCAGTACTTC.

V and J are TRBV7-2 and TRBJ2-3; 11 bases map to TRBD2. J lost 7 bases, V lost 1 base, and 7 bases had no gene match. The CDR3 has 16 amino acids. Germline CDR1 and CDR2: SGHTA and FQGNSA. CDR3 residues: CASSLGLSGGAHTQYF. In nucleotides, the CDR3 is TGTGCCAGCAGCTTAGGTCTTAGCGGGGGGGCACATACGCAGTATTTT.

The rearrangement links TRBV29-1 to TRBJ2-7, with 9 bases identical to TRBD1. V shed 7 bases, J shed 4 bases, and the junction held 8 bases outside the gene matches. Germline CDR1 is SQVTM and CDR2 is ANQGSEA. The CDR3 spans 13 residues. CDR3 DNA: TGCAGCGCCCGGACAGGGGATTATTACGAGCAGTACTTC. It translates to CSARTGDYYEQYF.

The V and J genes are TRBV6-1 and TRBJ1-5; D ambiguous. V lost 2 bases and J lost 6, with 8 bases in between. The germline V gene has CDR1 MNHNS and CDR2 SASEGT. The CDR3 is 13 amino acids. The CDR3 sequence: CASSELGSQPQHF. The CDR3, as DNA: TGTGCCAGCAGTGAATTGGGGAGTCAGCCCCAGCATTTT.

This clone was seen once. This chain uses TRBV5-4 with TRBJ1-1; 10 bases are shared with TRBD1. There are 14 residues in the CDR3. J gave up 11 bases and V 4 bases, and 11 bases lay outside the gene matches. Germline values: CDR1 SGHNT, CDR2 YYREEE (reference sequence). The CDR3 reads CASSSRDRGKAAFF. CDR3 coding DNA: TGTGCCAGCAGCAGCAGGGACAGGGGTAAGGCTGCTTTCTTT.

The chain employs TRBV5-1 and TRBJ1-3; 8 bases are a match to TRBD1. Germline loops: CDR1 SGHRS, CDR2 YFSETQ. The junction had 9 bases not matched to a gene; V was cut back by 0 bases and J by 4 bases. The CDR3 runs 17 residues. The CDR3 is CASSLVSGGAKGNTIYF. The CDR3 DNA reads TGCGCCAGCAGCTTGGTGTCAGGGGGCGCGAAGGGAAACACCATATATTTT.

The rearrangement links TRBV19 to TRBJ1-1; no reliable D call. The CDR3 has 13 residues. Trimming took off 5 bases at V and 0 bases at J, with 7 bases between the two ends. Germline CDR1 reads LNHDA; CDR2 reads SQIVND (reference sequence). The CDR3 nucleotides read TGTGCCAGTAGTGTGACACTGAACACTGAAGCTTTCTTT. It translates to CASSVTLNTEAFF. Supplemented by reference TRBV19 and TRBJ1-1, the full variable domain reads DGGITQSPKYLFRKEGQNVTLSCEQNLNHDAMYWYRQDPGQGLRLIYYSQIVNDFQKGDIAEGYSVSREKKESFPLTVTSAQKNPTAFYLCASSVTLNTEAFFGQGTRLTVV.

The V and J genes are TRBV28 and TRBJ2-5; tentative D call: TRBD2 (7 bases). V lost 3 bases to trimming and J lost 5 bases, with 13 bases between them. The germline V gene encodes CDR1 MDHEN and CDR2 SYDVKM. The CDR3 sequence is 14 residues long. The CDR3 loop is CASSLGEGGETQYF. The CDR3 DNA sequence: TGTGCCAGCAGTTTGGGAGAGGGGGGGGAGACCCAGTACTTC.

The rearrangement links TRBV15 to TRBJ2-7; possibly TRBD1 for D (5 bases). This CDR3 has 13 amino acids. The V end was cut by 0 bases, the J end by 9 bases, with 12 bases between. Germline-derived CDR1 and CDR2 are LNHNV and YYDKDF (reference sequence). CDR3 coding DNA: TGTGCCACCAGCAGAGATCTCCCAGGGTGGCAGTACTTC. This translates into CATSRDLPGWQYF.

V is TRBV7-3 and J is TRBJ2-3, with D perhaps TRBD2 (5 bases). Germline V gives CDR1 SGHTA, CDR2 FQGTGA. This CDR3 is 14 amino acids long. V lost 5 bases and J 6 bases, leaving 15 bases between the germline ends. As DNA, the CDR3 is TGTGCCAGCAGCCCCCAGCGGTCCAGGGATACGCAGTATTTT. Its translation: CASSPQRSRDTQYF. The complete variable domain, with remaining parts taken from reference TRBV7-3 and TRBJ2-3, reads GAGVSQTPSNKVTEKGKYVELRCDPISGHTALYWYRQSLGQGPEFLIYFQGTGAADDSGLPNDRFFAVRPEGSVSTLKIQRTERGDSAVYLCASSPQRSRDTQYFGPGTRLTVL.

This clone was counted once. The V call is TRBV5-1, the J call TRBJ2-7; 8 nucleotides match TRBD1. CDR1 is SGHRS and CDR2 is YFSETQ in the germline V gene. V trimming: 4 bases; J trimming: 3 bases; junction bases outside the gene matches: 9. This CDR3 is built from 15 residues. The CDR3: CASSTGTGGFYEQYF. The CDR3 DNA sequence: TGCGCCAGCAGCACCGGGACAGGAGGCTTCTACGAGCAGTACTTC. The entire variable domain, with the rest obtained from reference TRBV5-1 and TRBJ2-7, is as follows: KAGVTQTPRYLIKTRGQQVTLSCSPISGHRSVSWYQQTPGQGLQFLFEYFSETQRNKGNFPGRFSGRQFSNSRSEMNVSTLELGDSALYLCASSTGTGGFYEQYFGPGTRLTVT.

The rearrangement joins TRBV25-1 to TRBJ1-4; D unresolved. The length of the CDR3 is 14 residues. Germline CDR1 and CDR2: MGHDK and SYGVNS. With 1 base removed from V and 8 bases from J, the gap between germline ends came to 11 bases. The CDR3 sequence: CASSEWEGGEKLFF. Here the CDR3 DNA reads TGTGCCAGCAGTGAATGGGAGGGAGGGGAAAAACTGTTTTTT.

The genes are TRBV5-1 and TRBJ2-2, with D possibly being TRBD2 (6 bases). Per germline, CDR1 SGHRS and CDR2 YFSETQ. V was trimmed by 4 bases and J by 1 base, leaving 11 bases between them. CDR3 length: 15 amino acids. CDR3 coding DNA: TGCGCCAGCAGCGTTAGCGGAGTGAACACCGGGGAGCTGTTTTTT. Its protein product is CASSVSGVNTGELFF.

This clone occurred once. The gene calls are TRBV9 and TRBJ2-1, with D possibly matching TRBD1 (6 bases). CDR3 length equals 15 residues. Germline CDR1 is SGDLS and CDR2 is YYNGEE. Trimming pared 2 bases from V and 5 bases from J, leaving 14 bases between. CDR3 coding DNA: TGTGCCAGCAGCGTGCAGGGGCGCTTGGACAATGAGCAGTTCTTC. Translating it yields CASSVQGRLDNEQFF.

J is TRBJ2-3 and V is TRBV1; the tabulated D call, TRBD2, remains unverified against the DNA. TRBV1 is noted as a pseudogene. This CDR3 spans 17 amino acids. DNA of the CDR3: TGCACCAGCAGCCTTAAAAATAGCGGGGGGTGGACAGATACGCAGTATTTT. Amino acids: CTSSLKNSGGWTDTQYF.

The rearrangement links TRBV4-1 to TRBJ2-4; perhaps TRBD1 as D (5 bases). Trimming stripped 4 bases from V and 0 bases from J, with 10 bases between. CDR3 length: 15 residues. CDR1 MGHRA and CDR2 YSYEKL come from the germline V gene. The CDR3: CASSPRDLAKNIQYF. The CDR3 DNA reads TGCGCCAGCAGCCCCAGGGATCTAGCCAAAAACATTCAGTACTTC.

The chain uses TRBV18 and TRBJ2-3; TRBD1 matches at 7 bases. The V segment lost 2 bases and the J segment 2 bases; nucleotides outside the gene matches: 4. The CDR3 is 15 residues long. CDR1 and CDR2 (germline): KGHSH, LQKENI. The CDR3 DNA reads TGTGCCAGCTCACCAACAGGGGTCTCCACAGATACGCAGTATTTT. It yields the protein CASSPTGVSTDTQYF.

This chain connects TRBV19 to TRBJ1-1; 8 nucleotides line up with TRBD1. The length of the CDR3 is 15 residues. V lost 5 bases, J lost 1 base, and 6 bases stayed unmatched. CDR1 LNHDA and CDR2 SQIVND come from the germline V gene (reference sequence). The CDR3 bases are TGTGCCAGTAGTGCTGCTGGACAGGGGAACACTGAAGCTTTCTTT. Translated, it gives CASSAAGQGNTEAFF.

This clone was counted a few times. The rearrangement uses TRBV6-5 and TRBJ1-2; D possibly corresponds to TRBD1 (6 bases). The CDR3 is made up of 14 amino acids. Germline V gives CDR1 MNHEY, CDR2 SVGAGI. The germline V and J ends were trimmed by 5 bases and 4 bases, with 14 bases remaining between them. The CDR3 DNA is TGTGCCAGCAGTCCAAGAACAGGGTCCTATGGCTACACCTTC. Translating gives CASSPRTGSYGYTF.

J is TRBJ2-7 and V is TRBV6-6, with TRBD1 matching 9 bases. CDR3 length equals 12 residues. Losses at the gene ends were 7 bases for V and 4 bases for J; bases not matched to a gene: 2. The germline V gene has CDR1 MNHNY and CDR2 SVGAGI (reference sequence). This CDR3 is CASNDRGYEQYF. The CDR3 nucleotides are TGTGCCAGCAACGACAGGGGGTACGAGCAGTACTTC.

Remarks on this clone: One end of the junction is discordant with germline, which a read error may explain. This rearrangement joins TRBV6-5 to TRBJ2-3; TRBD2 agrees at 9 bases. The CDR3 consists of 14 residues. Germline assignment: CDR1 MNHEY and CDR2 SVGAGI. This CDR3 is CASSDSSGADTQYF. The CDR3 nucleotides read TGTGCCAGCAGTGACTCTAGCGGGGCAGATACGCAGTATTTT.

V usage is TRBV6-4 and J usage is TRBJ2-1; the D gene is possibly TRBD2 (5 bases). Looked up from germline, CDR1 is MRHNA and CDR2 is SNTAGT. The V end was cut by 3 bases, the J end by 0 bases, with 9 bases between. The CDR3 covers 15 residues. CDR3: CASSEGGSSYNEQFF. The CDR3 DNA is TGTGCCAGCAGTGAGGGTGGGAGCTCCTACAATGAGCAGTTCTTC.

The V and J genes are TRBV6-7 and TRBJ2-5, with TRBD1 identical over 10 bases. TRBV6-7 is known as an ORF, though its function is uncertain. CDR3 length equals 18 residues. The trim removed 0 bases at V and 5 bases at J, leaving 12 bases unmatched. The CDR3 DNA reads as TGTGCCAGCAGTTACTCGGAAGAGAGACAGGGGGCCTGGGAGACCCAGTACTTC. Translating it yields CASSYSEERQGAWETQYF.

The gene calls are TRBV5-1 and TRBJ1-1; tentative D call: TRBD1 (6 bases). The CDR3 consists of 16 residues. V lost 0 bases, J lost 5 bases, and 17 bases lay in between. The germline CDR1 and CDR2 sequences are SGHRS and YFSETQ. DNA of the CDR3: TGCGCCAGCAGCTTGGACGGGGGGCGAGGAGAGACTGAAGCTTTCTTT. Translated, it gives CASSLDGGRGETEAFF. Full variable domain (outside the CDR3, taken from reference TRBV5-1 and TRBJ1-1): KAGVTQTPRYLIKTRGQQVTLSCSPISGHRSVSWYQQTPGQGLQFLFEYFSETQRNKGNFPGRFSGRQFSNSRSEMNVSTLELGDSALYLCASSLDGGRGETEAFFGQGTRLTVV.

V is TRBV5-6 and J is TRBJ1-2, with D maybe TRBD1 (6 bases). The CDR3 has 15 amino acids. Trimming cost V 3 bases and J 8 bases, with 20 bases left between them. Germline assignment: CDR1 SGHDT and CDR2 YYEEEE. The DNA for the CDR3 is TGTGCCAGCAGCTCAGACAGGCAGCTCGGTGGAGGCTACACCTTC. Its protein is CASSSDRQLGGGYTF.

This chain joins TRBV5-4 and TRBJ2-4, with D possibly matching TRBD1 (5 bases). CDR3 length: 12 residues. In germline, CDR1 is SGHNT, CDR2 YYREEE (reference sequence). Trimming shortened V by 0 bases and J by 12 bases, and 10 bases separated the two germline ends. The CDR3 nucleotides read TGTGCCAGCAGCTTGGGCAGGGATAATCAGTACTTC. Translating it yields CASSLGRDNQYF.

This chain joins TRBV28 and TRBJ2-2, with D possibly TRBD2 on 6 matching bases. From germline, CDR1 is MDHEN and CDR2 SYDVKM. CDR3 size: 20 residues. V was pared by 5 bases and J by 3 bases, with 28 bases between. In DNA, the CDR3 is TGTGCCAGCAGTCCAGCCTTGCCCGTTAAGAGCGGGTCTTACACCGGGGAGCTGTTTTTT. Translation gives CASSPALPVKSGSYTGELFF. The full variable domain, in which reference TRBV28 and TRBJ2-2 provide the parts outside the CDR3, is DVKVTQSSRYLVKRTGEKVFLECVQDMDHENMFWYRQDPGLGLRLIYFSYDVKMKEKGDIPEGYSVSREKKERFSLILESASTNQTSMYLCASSPALPVKSGSYTGELFFGEGSRLTVL.

This clone was seen just once. The gene calls are TRBV6-4 and TRBJ2-1; TRBD2 might be the D (5 bases). V lost 4 bases and J lost 8, with 15 bases in between. Per germline, CDR1 MRHNA and CDR2 SNTAGT. The CDR3 has 14 residues. The CDR3 region is CASSVPSLGDEQFF. The CDR3 nucleotides are TGTGCCAGCAGTGTGCCTAGCCTTGGGGATGAGCAGTTCTTC.